These T cell receptor beta chains were read from a single sample in a study of cytomegalovirus exposure and HLA in healthy donors. Assay used: immunoSEQ multiplex PCR; TCRdb lists only in-frame clones, some missing. In the table there are 150,000 to 200,000 clones, about four fifths of which are singletons. Sequencing used PBMCs. These receptors were collected from a young woman in good health and CMV-seronegative. CDR3s leave out the opening cysteine and the closing phenylalanine or tryptophan.

J gene | V gene | CDR3 length | CDR3 protein
TRBJ2-5 | TRBV5-8 | 13 | ASSEGTEYQETQY
TRBJ2-7 | TRBV9 | 13 | ASSVLAGGEYEQY
TRBJ2-1 | TRBV6-1 | 13 | ASSEAGRETNEQF
TRBJ2-2 | TRBV6-4 | 13 | ASSPRTGETGELF
TRBJ2-2 | TRBV5-1 | 14 | ASSGDRGRVAGELF
TRBJ2-7 | TRBV10-1 | 11 | ASSEPSSDEQY
TRBJ1-1 | TRBV5-1 | 14 | ASGPLTGPMNTEAF
TRBJ1-2 | TRBV10-2 | 11 | ASSEGAPYGYT
TRBJ2-5 | TRBV6-1 | 12 | ASKTTGGSETQY
TRBJ2-5 | TRBV10-3 | 11 | AISGVSQETQY
TRBJ2-7 | TRBV18 | 14 | ASSLGTGQGSYEQY
TRBJ2-1 | TRBV7-9 | 14 | ASSLAVRVADNEQF
TRBJ2-1 | TRBV7-8 | 15 | ASSLLTSGSGIHEQF
TRBJ2-1 | TRBV5-1 | 13 | ASRSSGSSYNEQF
TRBJ1-2 | TRBV7-8 | 13 | ASRIDGHNNYGYT